The present T cell receptor (beta chain) was sequenced within a study of T cells expressing NK-cell markers. Study information: All TCR beta repertoires analysed originated from sorted CD3+CD56+NKG2C+, CD3+CD56+NKG2C- and CD3+CD56-NKG2C+ T cells.

With regard to this clonotype: Its antigen is unknown.

Study observations and caveats: These same clonotypes (in several donors) also led the CD3+CD56-NKG2C+ fraction.

The germline V gene has CDR1 ENHRY and CDR2 SYGVKD. The CDR3 runs 16 residues. No DNA is given; TCRdb re-called the 5' RACE reads and lists each CDR3 protein once. Found here are thousands of distinct CDR3 sequences; the top ten clones hold approximately 62%. The TCR originated in a man aged 18-75 years in good health. The specimen was blood T cells: a sorted CD56 or NKG2C T cell subset, CD4+ or CD8+ T cells, or bulk PBMC T cells (not recorded which). V usage is TRBV10-3 and J usage is TRBJ2-7; with no DNA, the TCRdb D assignment of TRBD1 cannot be verified. The CDR3 protein is CAISTVGDRDLYEQYF.